Sequencing of this TCR beta chain was carried out in a study of cytomegalovirus exposure and HLA in healthy donors. Overall study findings and caveats: In a later analysis, V- and J-gene trimming of beta chains associated with a DCLRE1C missense variant, replicated independently. TCR beta chains numbering more than 150 were designated cytomegalovirus-associated. Reportedly, diagnosis of cytomegalovirus status by the classifier showed high specificity and sensitivity.

A note on this clone: Its antigen is unidentified.

Germline V gene sequence: CDR1 SGDLS, CDR2 YYNGEE. The germline V and J ends were trimmed by 4 bases and 7 bases, with 14 bases remaining between them. This CDR3 spans 14 amino acids. A multiplex PCR was run with 60 Vbeta primers and 13 Jbeta primers. Data came from immunoSEQ multiplex PCR; TCRdb stores just in-frame clones and leaves some out. The data contain roughly 190,000 clones, about 77% of them singletons. The sequencing input was PBMCs. The chain couples TRBV9 to TRBJ1-4; tentative D call: TRBD1 (5 bases). The receptor's source is a female donor in good health and CMV-seronegative. CDR3 amino acids: CASSPGINGEKLFF. The CDR3 coding sequence is TGTGCCAGCAGCCCAGGGATTAATGGTGAAAAACTGTTTTTT.